This T cell receptor (beta chain) stems from a study of T cells of healthy individuals. MiXCR, run by TCRdb on the 5' RACE reads, gives a single entry per CDR3 protein. The data show 53,000 or so distinct CDR3 sequences, with under 15% seen just once and roughly a sixth held by the top ten. This CDR3 spans 19 amino acids. The germline V gene has CDR1 SGHAT and CDR2 FQNNGV. The V end lost 3 bases, the J end lost 1 base, and 25 bases lay between the germline ends. The source is a human donor in good health. This chain uses TRBV11-2 with TRBJ2-7; tentative D call: TRBD2 (5 bases). CDR3 amino acids: CASSFRTSTGLTQSYEQYF. CDR3 DNA sequence: TGTGCCAGCAGCTTCCGCACCTCGACCGGACTGACTCAATCCTACGAGCAGTACTTC.